This TCR beta chain was profiled in a study of post-analysis software for immune sequencing data. Study outcomes and limitations: There were about five TRBV segments more frequent in patients than controls, and TRBV5-6, TRBV5-1 and TRBV20-1 were among them.

As to this clonotype: Antigen: not known.

The CDR3 totals 13 residues. J lost 5 bases, V lost 4 bases, and 4 bases had no gene match. Germline-derived CDR1 and CDR2 are KGHSH and LQKENI. Presence of unique molecular identifiers characterized the TCR beta cDNA libraries. MiXCR, run by TCRdb on the PCR reads, gives a single entry per CDR3 protein. The sample lists approximately 660,000 distinct CDR3 sequences; 55% to 60% were seen once. This TCR came from a girl aged 2-9 years with multiple sclerosis. The V and J genes are TRBV18 and TRBJ2-7; TRBD1 matches at 8 bases. Material for sequencing was blood. CDR3 sequence (DNA): TGTGCCAGCTCACGGACAGGGTACGACGAGCAGTACTTC. Its protein is CASSRTGYDEQYF.